Below are 6 T cell receptor beta chains sequenced from a single sample in a study of shared clonotypes between healthy human individuals. Produced via immunoSEQ multiplex PCR; TCRdb's table is partial and in-frame only. The sample has a few million clones; about nine tenths are singletons. Sequences were obtained from naive CD4+ T cells from PBMCs. Subset of the sample: CD45RA+ positively selected. The receptors come from a man aged 18 to 29 in good health. Some clones in this sample may be carry-over from other donors' samples.

The chain employs TRBV5-1 and TRBJ1-2, with TRBD1 matching over 9 bases. With 1 base clipped from V and 6 bases from J, the junction kept 4 bases outside the gene matches. Germline CDR1 and CDR2: SGHRS and YFSETQ. There are 14 residues in the CDR3. In DNA, the CDR3 is TGCGCCAGCAGCTTGACGGGACAGGGTAATGGCTACACCTTC. Translated, it gives CASSLTGQGNGYTF.

In regard to this clone: This CDR3 is also generated by other DNA sequences in the sample. V usage is TRBV18 and J usage is TRBJ2-7; the match to TRBD2 covers 7 bases. Germline loops: CDR1 KGHSH, CDR2 LQKENI. Germline trimming cut 3 bases from V and 2 bases from J; bases unmatched to any gene: 4. The CDR3 is made up of 14 amino acids. The CDR3 loop is CASSPPGLAYEQYF. In DNA form, the CDR3 reads TGTGCCAGCTCACCTCCCGGACTAGCCTACGAGCAGTACTTC.

The V gene is TRBV6-5, the J gene TRBJ2-5; tentatively, D is TRBD1 or TRBD2 (7 bases each). V lost 7 bases and J 4 bases, leaving 16 bases between the germline ends. The CDR3 is 14 amino acids. Germline-derived CDR1 and CDR2 are MNHEY and SVGAGI. CDR3 amino acids: CASTPGGAGETQYF. The CDR3 bases are TGTGCCAGCACCCCAGGGGGGGCGGGAGAGACCCAGTACTTC.

The genes are TRBV7-8 and TRBJ1-1; D is uncertain. The germline CDR1 and CDR2 sequences are SGHVS and FQNEAQ. The ends were cut back, 2 bases at V and 6 bases at J, with 16 bases in the middle. The CDR3 length is 15 residues. CDR3 DNA sequence: TGTGCCAGCAGCTTATTATCCGTCCCGATCGCTGAAGCTTTCTTT. Amino acid sequence: CASSLLSVPIAEAFF.

The gene calls are TRBV28 and TRBJ2-5; D gene ambiguous. The CDR3 spans 13 residues. The germline V gene encodes CDR1 MDHEN and CDR2 SYDVKM. V lost 10 bases and J 5 bases, leaving 17 bases between the germline ends. CDR3 in amino acids: CATMNFKQETQYF. In DNA form, the CDR3 reads TGTGCCACCATGAATTTCAAACAGGAGACCCAGTACTTC.

This clone turned up a few times. V and J are TRBV14 and TRBJ2-1, with 13 nucleotides matching TRBD2. The CDR3 contains 16 residues. Germline trimming cut 2 bases from V and 7 bases from J; bases unmatched to any gene: 5. Germline assignment: CDR1 SGHDN and CDR2 FVKESK. The CDR3 nucleotides read TGTGCCAGCAGCCAACCGGGACTAGCGGGATGGAATGAGCAGTTCTTC. Translation: CASSQPGLAGWNEQFF. The full variable domain, rest sourced from reference TRBV14 and TRBJ2-1, is EAGVTQFPSHSVIEKGQTVTLRCDPISGHDNLYWYRRVMGKEIKFLLHFVKESKQDESGMPNNRFLAERTGGTYSTLKVQPAELEDSGVYFCASSQPGLAGWNEQFFGPGTRLTVL.